This TCR beta chain appears in the sequencing data of a study of T cells after yellow fever vaccination. The authors made TCR cDNA by 5'RACE template switching, adding a universal primer site and UMIs. TCRdb ran MiXCR on the 5' RACE reads and lists one entry per CDR3 protein. This table holds hundreds of thousands of distinct CDR3 sequences, 6.2% found once. This CDR3 region has 14 residues. The junction had 4 bases not matched to a gene; V was cut back by 3 bases and J by 3 bases. Germline V gene lookup returns CDR1 KGHDR and CDR2 SFDVKD. V gene TRBV24-1 combines with J gene TRBJ2-7, with 7 positions matching TRBD1. The sequencing used PBMCs, collected 5 days after the yellow fever booster vaccination. This TCR was sampled from a man aged 30 to 39 who received the YFV17D yellow fever vaccine. The CDR3 DNA reads TGTGCCACCAGTGATCCGGGACAGCACTACGAGCAGTACTTC. It translates to CATSDPGQHYEQYF.